What follows are 24 T cell receptor beta chains derived from one specimen sequenced in a study of cytomegalovirus exposure and HLA in healthy donors. With 60 Vbeta and 13 Jbeta primers, the PCR was carried out. TCRdb keeps only in-frame clones here, not all; method: immunoSEQ multiplex PCR. This table has some 140,000 clones, around 80% appearing once. Sequencing input: PBMCs. These receptors were taken from a man aged 35 to 55 in good health and CMV-seropositive.

Concerning this clone: The same CDR3 arises from other DNA sequences in this sample as well. The chain employs TRBV9 and TRBJ1-2, with D perhaps TRBD1 (6 bases). CDR1 SGDLS and CDR2 YYNGEE come from the germline V gene. V was pared by 5 bases and J by 7 bases, with 15 bases between. CDR3 size: 13 residues. CDR3 sequence (DNA): TGTGCCAGCAGAGAGGGGCAGGGGTTTGGCTACACCTTC. It yields the protein CASREGQGFGYTF.

The CDR3 bases are TGCGCCAGCAGCTTGATGGGGGGTTCCTACGAGCAGTACTTC. Its translation is CASSLMGGSYEQYF. The chain couples TRBV5-1 to TRBJ2-7; maybe TRBD2 (6 bases). The germline V gene has CDR1 SGHRS and CDR2 YFSETQ. The CDR3 runs to 14 residues. V lost 1 base to trimming and J lost 1 base, with 9 bases between them. The entire variable domain, with the rest obtained from reference TRBV5-1 and TRBJ2-7, is as follows: KAGVTQTPRYLIKTRGQQVTLSCSPISGHRSVSWYQQTPGQGLQFLFEYFSETQRNKGNFPGRFSGRQFSNSRSEMNVSTLELGDSALYLCASSLMGGSYEQYFGPGTRLTVT.

CDR3 sequence (DNA): TGTGCCAGTAGTCCCGGGAGACTTGGCAGAGACAATGAAAAACTGTTTTTT. Translated, it gives CASSPGRLGRDNEKLFF. The chain carries TRBV19 and TRBJ1-4; no clear D gene. The germline CDR1 and CDR2 sequences are LNHDA and SQIVND (reference sequence). Trimming removed 5 bases at V and 5 bases at J, with 21 bases between. CDR3 size: 17 residues.

This sequence joins TRBV5-6 and TRBJ1-5, with 8 bases matching TRBD1. Per germline, CDR1 SGHDT and CDR2 YYEEEE. Unmatched junction bases numbered 6, after V lost 0 bases and J lost 1 base. The CDR3 has 17 amino acids. CDR3 in amino acids: CASSLGPNRGSNQPQHF. CDR3 DNA: TGTGCCAGCAGCTTGGGCCCTAACAGGGGGAGCAATCAGCCCCAGCATTTT.

V gene TRBV10-3 combines with J gene TRBJ2-5; 7 nucleotides agree with TRBD1. V was clipped by 2 bases and J by 5 bases; unmatched bases: 5. CDR1 is ENHRY and CDR2 is SYGVKD in the germline V gene. CDR3 size: 14 residues. The CDR3: CAISEGRGWETQYF. The CDR3 DNA is TGTGCCATCAGTGAGGGCAGGGGGTGGGAGACCCAGTACTTC.

This clone showed up just a few times. This chain connects TRBV4-1 to TRBJ2-7, with TRBD2 as a possible D gene (5 bases). The CDR3 is 16 residues long. The V gene lost 2 bases and the J gene lost 3 bases, with 17 bases spanning the gap. CDR1 MGHRA and CDR2 YSYEKL come from the germline V gene. The CDR3 sequence: CASSQLRGRRSYEQYF. The DNA for the CDR3 is TGCGCCAGCAGCCAACTTAGAGGGAGAAGAAGCTACGAGCAGTACTTC.

The rearrangement uses TRBV29-1 and TRBJ1-1, with unresolved D. The CDR3 spans 13 residues. The ends were cut back, 6 bases at V and 2 bases at J, with 13 bases in the middle. Germline V gene data show CDR1 as SQVTM and CDR2 as ANQGSEA. CDR3 sequence: CSVPRGLNTEAFF. CDR3 coding DNA: TGCAGCGTCCCCCGGGGTCTTAACACTGAAGCTTTCTTT.

This clone has a handful of counts. The gene calls are TRBV6-5 and TRBJ1-6; 10 nucleotides agree with TRBD1. The germline V gene encodes CDR1 MNHEY and CDR2 SVGAGI. Trimming cost V 5 bases and J 10 bases; bases outside gene matches: 8. The CDR3 totals 15 residues. The DNA of the CDR3 is TGTGCCAGCAGTCGTCTGACAGGGGGCGAATCACCCCTCCACTTT. It specifies CASSRLTGGESPLHF.

The chain recombines TRBV9 with TRBJ2-1; D may be TRBD1 (6 bases). The CDR3 sequence is 17 residues long. The germline gives CDR1 SGDLS, CDR2 YYNGEE. Between the trimmed V and J ends, which lost 2 bases and 1 base, there was a span of 16 bases. The DNA of the CDR3 is TGTGCCAGCAGCGTCACGGACAGCTCCCGGTCCTACAATGAGCAGTTCTTC. It encodes CASSVTDSSRSYNEQFF.

The rearrangement uses TRBV2 and TRBJ1-2; 7 positions match TRBD1. V lost 6 bases, J lost 5 bases, and 12 bases stayed unmatched. CDR1 and CDR2 from the germline V gene are SNHLY and FYNNEI. The CDR3 covers 15 residues. The CDR3 is CASSDRVVGKYGYTF. DNA for the CDR3: TGTGCCAGCAGCGACAGGGTTGTAGGAAAGTATGGCTACACCTTC.

This clone occurred once. This rearrangement joins TRBV11-1 to TRBJ2-2; 9 bases align to TRBD1. CDR3 length equals 16 residues. The junction had 10 bases not matched to a gene; V was cut back by 5 bases and J by 6 bases. CDR1 is SGHAT and CDR2 is FQDESV in the germline V gene (reference sequence). The CDR3 here is CASSPADRGLAGELFF. The CDR3, as DNA: TGTGCCAGCAGCCCGGCCGACAGGGGGTTAGCCGGGGAGCTGTTTTTT.

The V call is TRBV7-6, the J call TRBJ2-7, with a tentative D call TRBD1 (6 bases). The CDR3 has 15 residues. The germline gives CDR1 SGHVS, CDR2 FNYEAQ. V lost 0 bases, J lost 4 bases, and 13 bases lay in between. The CDR3, as DNA: TGTGCCAGCAGCTTAGCGTGGGGGCCTCTTTACGAGCAGTACTTC. Translating it yields CASSLAWGPLYEQYF.

The sample holds one count of this clone. V and J are TRBV5-1 and TRBJ1-1; a weak D match, TRBD1 (5 bases). Germline V gene data show CDR1 as SGHRS and CDR2 as YFSETQ. V was cut by 7 bases and J by 4 bases, with 17 bases left in between. The CDR3 is 14 residues long. This CDR3 reads CASGLNWGGTEAFF. DNA for the CDR3: TGCGCCAGCGGCCTGAACTGGGGGGGCACTGAAGCTTTCTTT.

This clone was counted a single time. V is TRBV29-1 and J is TRBJ2-5; D remains unclear. The V gene's germline CDR1 is SQVTM and CDR2 ANQGSEA. The germline V and J ends were trimmed by 3 bases and 4 bases, with 9 bases remaining between them. The CDR3 loop spans 12 amino acids. The CDR3 sequence: CSVEEPRETQYF. The CDR3 region has the DNA TGCAGCGTTGAGGAGCCACGAGAGACCCAGTACTTC.

In its sample, this clone was seen a few times. The genes are TRBV6-5 and TRBJ2-7; 7 bases are a match to TRBD1. Trimming took 6 bases from V and 3 from J; bases not matched to a gene: 8. From germline, CDR1 is MNHEY and CDR2 SVGAGI. The CDR3 length is 14 residues. CDR3 bases: TGTGCCAGCAGCTGGGACAGTGTTAACTACGAGCAGTACTTC. Translating it yields CASSWDSVNYEQYF.

This clone was detected only a few times. The chain links TRBV6-1 to TRBJ1-1, with TRBD1 as a possible D gene (6 bases). The germline V and J ends were trimmed by 3 bases and 3 bases, with 11 bases remaining between them. CDR3 length equals 14 residues. The germline gives CDR1 MNHNS, CDR2 SASEGT. Written as DNA, the CDR3 is TGTGCCAGCAGTGATAGGGGGTGGTACACTGAAGCTTTCTTT. Translated, it gives CASSDRGWYTEAFF.

This chain joins TRBV7-9 and TRBJ2-5; 7 positions match TRBD1. The CDR3 spans 16 residues. Losses at the gene ends were 1 base for V and 2 bases for J; bases not matched to a gene: 7. CDR1 is SEHNR and CDR2 is FQNEAQ in the germline V gene (reference sequence). CDR3 sequence reads: CASSLEPGDRQETQYF. The CDR3 bases are TGTGCCAGCAGCTTAGAACCAGGGGACAGACAAGAGACCCAGTACTTC.

This chain uses TRBV7-3 with TRBJ1-1; D is uncertain. CDR3 length: 15 amino acids. CDR1 SGHTA and CDR2 FQGTGA come from the germline V gene. The germline V and J ends were trimmed by 0 bases and 0 bases, with 8 bases remaining between them. CDR3 nucleotide sequence: TGTGCCAGCAGCTTAACACCGGACTTGAACACTGAAGCTTTCTTT. Translating gives CASSLTPDLNTEAFF.

The V and J genes are TRBV30 and TRBJ1-4; 8 bases are shared with TRBD1. The CDR3 consists of 14 residues. Germline CDR1 GTSNPN, CDR2 SVGIG (reference sequence). Trimming took 0 bases from V and 8 from J; bases not matched to a gene: 5. The CDR3 coding sequence is TGTGCCTGGAGTGTATGGGCAGGGGGCGAAAAACTGTTTTTT. It yields the protein CAWSVWAGGEKLFF.

As DNA, the CDR3 is TGTGCCAGCAGCCAACTAGCGGGAGGGACCGGGGAGCTGTTTTTT. Protein product: CASSQLAGGTGELFF. The rearrangement uses TRBV14 and TRBJ2-2, with 12 bases that match TRBD2. Germline loops: CDR1 SGHDN, CDR2 FVKESK. The CDR3 is made up of 15 amino acids. V was clipped by 2 bases and J by 5 bases; unmatched bases: 0.

CDR3 in DNA: TGTGCCAGCTCACCACCGGACACCTTCCCCGGGGAGCTGTTTTTT. It yields the protein CASSPPDTFPGELFF. This rearrangement joins TRBV18 to TRBJ2-2; D possibly corresponds to TRBD1 (5 bases). The CDR3 runs to 15 residues. Germline V gives CDR1 KGHSH, CDR2 LQKENI. Between the trimmed V and J ends, which lost 0 bases and 6 bases, there was a span of 11 bases. The full variable domain, with the rest looked up from reference TRBV18 and TRBJ2-2, is NAGVMQNPRHLVRRRGQEARLRCSPMKGHSHVYWYRQLPEEGLKFMVYLQKENIIDESGMPKERFSAEFPKEGPSILRIQQVVRGDSAAYFCASSPPDTFPGELFFGEGSRLTVL.

V and J are TRBV11-2 and TRBJ1-3; 7 bases are shared with TRBD1. Germline lookup yields CDR1 SGHAT and CDR2 FQNNGV. Trimming cost V 5 bases and J 0 bases; bases outside gene matches: 1. The CDR3 length is 14 residues. DNA for the CDR3: TGTGCCAGCAGCGGGACAGCCTCTGGAAACACCATATATTTT. Protein sequence: CASSGTASGNTIYF.

The chain couples TRBV10-1 to TRBJ2-7; TRBD1 matches at 7 bases. The CDR3 length is 15 residues. Germline V CDR1 and CDR2: WNHNN, SYGVQD (reference sequence). V was clipped by 5 bases and J by 1 base; unmatched bases: 8. The CDR3 DNA reads as TGCGCCAGCAGTCAAGCCGGGACAGCTTCCTACGAGCAGTACTTC. As protein: CASSQAGTASYEQYF.

The gene calls are TRBV6-5 and TRBJ2-1; 10 bases match TRBD2. This CDR3 spans 14 amino acids. Trimming took 8 bases from V and 9 from J; bases not matched to a gene: 10. Per germline, CDR1 MNHEY and CDR2 SVGAGI. CDR3 residues: CASRSGLAIVEQFF. The CDR3 DNA reads as TGTGCCAGCCGATCGGGACTAGCGATTGTTGAGCAGTTCTTC.